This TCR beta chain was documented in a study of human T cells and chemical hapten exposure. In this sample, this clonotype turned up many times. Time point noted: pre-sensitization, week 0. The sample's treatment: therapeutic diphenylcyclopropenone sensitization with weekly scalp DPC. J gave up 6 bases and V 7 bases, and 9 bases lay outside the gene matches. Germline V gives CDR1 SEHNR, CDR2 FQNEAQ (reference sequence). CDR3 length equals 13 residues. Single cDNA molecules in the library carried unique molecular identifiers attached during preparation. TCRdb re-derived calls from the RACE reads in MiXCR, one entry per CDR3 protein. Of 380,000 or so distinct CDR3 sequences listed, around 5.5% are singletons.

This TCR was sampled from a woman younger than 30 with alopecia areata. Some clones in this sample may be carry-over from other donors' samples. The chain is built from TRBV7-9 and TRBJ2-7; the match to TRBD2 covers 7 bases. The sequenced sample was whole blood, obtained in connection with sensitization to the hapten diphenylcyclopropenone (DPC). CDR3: CASNMAGEGEQYF. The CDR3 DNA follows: TGTGCCAGCAATATGGCGGGGGAGGGCGAGCAGTACTTC. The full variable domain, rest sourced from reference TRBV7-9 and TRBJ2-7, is DTGVSQNPRHKITKRGQNVTFRCDPISEHNRLYWYRQTLGQGPEFLTYFQNEAQLEKSRLLSDRFSAERPKGSFSTLEIQRTEQGDSAMYLCASNMAGEGEQYFGPGTRLTVT.